The subject of this entry is one TCR beta chain. V shed 2 bases and J shed 8 bases, with 18 bases lying between them. CDR3 size: 16 residues. Germline V gene data show CDR1 as MDHEN and CDR2 as SYDVKM. Per the study methods: Reference gene primer amplification yielded estimated nucleated cell counts. Assay used: immunoSEQ multiplex PCR; TCRdb lists only in-frame clones, some missing. V and J calls plus clone size are reproduced from that table; the DNA served to infer D and trimming. The top ten hold approximately 15% of the sample, which has 150,000 to 200,000 clones, about 80% seen once. This entry is derived from a study of blood T cell repertoires in COVID-19. Whole-study context: From the United States, Italy and Spain came samples of acute and convalescent COVID-19. Sample material is recorded as cDNA or gDNA derived from T cells, B-cell-depleted T cells, or PBMCs.

Sample: peripheral blood. The rearrangement uses TRBV28 and TRBJ2-2, with D perhaps TRBD1 (5 bases). The receptor was isolated from a man aged 25 to 40 with active or convalescent COVID-19. The CDR3 loop is CASSLSILTEVGELFF. CDR3 nucleotides: TGTGCCAGCAGTTTAAGTATTTTGACAGAGGTTGGGGAGCTGTTTTTT.